Listed below are T cell receptor beta chains from one sample, sequenced in a study of blood T cell repertoires in COVID-19. Method: immunoSEQ multiplex PCR; TCRdb's copy keeps in-frame clones and lacks some. The data contain 310,000 or so clones, 80% to 90% of them singletons. What was sequenced was peripheral blood. All receptors derive from a woman in her fifties or sixties with acute or convalescent COVID-19. Both conserved end residues are part of each CDR3. Fields, in order: D gene, J gene, V gene, CDR3 protein. D genes are given only for firm matches.

TRBD2	TRBJ2-7	TRBV7-3	CASSLEGTSGATYEQYF
TRBD1	TRBJ1-2	TRBV4-1	CASSQATGSYGYTF
NA	TRBJ1-2	TRBV19	CASSISPVNYGYTF
TRBD1	TRBJ2-7	TRBV27	CASTPKAGTGNDEQYF
TRBD1	TRBJ1-2	TRBV27	CASSPGQGYGYTF
NA	TRBJ2-7	TRBV4-1	CASSQDGQRGSYEQYF
TRBD1	TRBJ1-3	TRBV13	CASSSTGEGNTIYF
NA	TRBJ2-1	TRBV24-1	CATSALTADAYNEQFF
TRBD1	TRBJ2-5	TRBV5-1	CASGGTGEWETQYF
NA	TRBJ1-5	TRBV5-1	CASSIYSTQPQHF
TRBD1	TRBJ2-2	TRBV24-1	CATSDLGIDRQGRVGELFF
NA	TRBJ1-5	TRBV6-6	CASRARTEEQPQHF
NA	TRBJ1-2	TRBV5-5	CASSLNSNYGYTF
TRBD1	TRBJ1-3	TRBV6-2/TRBV6-3	CASSTQGAIGNTIYF
NA	TRBJ2-1	TRBV2	CATEYYNEQFF
NA	TRBJ1-4	TRBV2	CASSGDGREDRKTVFWQWNGLFF
NA	TRBJ1-2	TRBV15	CATSRGQPYGYTF
TRBD1	TRBJ1-1	TRBV7-9	CASSARTGGNTEAFF
NA	TRBJ1-4	TRBV28	CASSSPAGEKLFF
NA	TRBJ2-3	TRBV14	CASSQEGARLRGTDTQYF
NA	TRBJ1-5	TRBV2	CASSAQYNQPQHF
NA	TRBJ1-2	TRBV15	CATSRGVNYGYTF